This T cell receptor (beta chain) was observed in a study of blood T cell repertoires in COVID-19. Study overall: COVID-19 samples from acute and convalescent phases originated in the United States, Italy and Spain.

The CDR3 is 16 residues long. The germline CDR1 and CDR2 sequences are MNHEY and SVGAGI. V was pared by 2 bases and J by 5 bases, with 8 bases of the junction left unmatched. Measured with immunoSEQ multiplex PCR; TCRdb has only the in-frame clones, and not every one. Of 200,000 to 250,000 clones in the sample, roughly 88% were seen once. The rearrangement uses TRBV6-5 and TRBJ2-7; 11 bases are shared with TRBD2. This sequence originates from a woman between 50 and 59 years old who had recovered from COVID-19. Input material: PBMCs or T cells enriched from blood (not recorded which). CDR3 residues: CASSYRSLAGGDEQYF. For the CDR3, the DNA is TGTGCCAGCAGTTACCGGTCGCTAGCGGGAGGCGACGAGCAGTACTTC.